The 3 T cell receptor beta chains below all came from one sample that was sequenced in a study of tissue T cells after allogeneic stem cell transplantation. The repertoire was sequenced with immunoSEQ multiplex PCR; TCRdb's copy has only in-frame clones and lacks some. The sample holds nearly 50,000 clones, 73% seen once. Sequencing was done on a sample of sorted cells pooled from one or two spleens. Receptors originate from a pool of C57BL/6 mice in good health.

A note on this clone: The listed genes are named as in mouse. The CDR3 loop reads CAWSPGQGNSDYTF. The covered CDR3 bases are TGTGCCTGGAGTCCGGGACAGGGGAACTCCGACTACACC. V usage is TRBV31 and J usage is TRBJ1-2, with TRBD1 matching over 10 bases. From the germline J gene comes the end of the CDR3, since the read stops 1 residue before it. Germline V gene sequence: CDR1 GKSSPN, CDR2 SITVG. The CDR3 has 14 residues. Germline trimming cut 1 base from V and 2 bases from J; bases unmatched to any gene: 1. Looking up the rest from reference TRBV31 and TRBJ1-2 gives the full variable domain: AQTIHQWPVAEIKAVGSPLSLGCTIKGKSSPNLYWYWQATGGTLQQLFYSITVGQVESVVQLNLSASRPKDDQFILSTEKLLLSHSGFYLCAWSPGQGNSDYTFGSGTRLLVI.

As regards this clone: The gene names here belong to mouse. Read coverage stops 1 residue before the CDR3 terminus; the germline J gene supplies the remainder. The J gene is TRBJ2-3, the V gene TRBV13-2, with D possibly called TRBD1 or TRBD2 (5 bases each). Trimming took 2 bases from V and 1 from J, leaving 8 bases between them. CDR3 size: 14 residues. The germline CDR1 and CDR2 sequences are NNHNN and SYGAGS (reference sequence). CDR3 amino acids: CASGEGQRAETLYF. The sequenced CDR3 bases are TGTGCCAGCGGTGAGGGGCAACGTGCAGAAACGCTGTAT.

With respect to this clone: Gene names refer to mouse genes. Coverage ceases 1 residue before the CDR3 finishes, and the germline J gene fills in the end. This rearrangement joins TRBV13-2 to TRBJ2-1, with 7 bases matching TRBD2. V shed 0 bases and J 5 bases; nucleotides not matched to a gene: 2. There are 14 residues in the CDR3. The germline gives CDR1 NNHNN, CDR2 SYGAGS (reference sequence). Partial CDR3 DNA: TGTGCCAGCGGTGATGCTTGGGGGGATGCTGAGCAGTTC. Encoded protein: CASGDAWGDAEQF. The whole CDR3 is CASGDAWGDAEQFF.